These T cell receptor beta chains were read from a single sample in a study of T cells in Graves' hyperthyroidism and ophthalmopathy. MiXCR, run by TCRdb on the multiplex PCR reads, gives a single entry per CDR3 protein. Seen here are 350,000 to 400,000 distinct CDR3 sequences, approximately 20% observed once, and the top ten hold around 3.6%. Sequencing was performed on blood. The source of these receptors is a woman between 18 and 29 years old with Graves' hyperthyroidism. Both conserved end residues are part of each CDR3. Each record gives: D gene, J gene, clone size, V gene, CDR3 DNA, CDR3 protein. D genes are given only for firm matches. Rows give clone size only sometimes, using once, few, many, or a class for an expanded clone.

.	TRBJ2-5	many	TRBV27	TGTGCCAGCAGTCCACAGACACAGGGTCTTGGGGAGACCCAGTACTTC	CASSPQTQGLGETQYF
.	TRBJ1-5	many	TRBV12-3/TRBV12-4	TGTGCCAGCAGGTCCAACAGGGTGTATAGCAATCAGCCCCAGCATTTT	CASRSNRVYSNQPQHF
.	TRBJ2-4	many	TRBV20-1	TGCAGTGCTCGAGGGATAGCCAAAAACATTCAGTACTTC	CSARGIAKNIQYF
.	TRBJ2-5	many	TRBV20-1	TGCAGTGCTTGTCCTGTGGGGGGGCGCCTAGAGACCCAGTACTTC	CSACPVGGRLETQYF
TRBD1	TRBJ2-5	many	TRBV30	TGTGCCTGGAGGTACCCGGGACAGGGCTTCGAGACCCAGTACTTC	CAWRYPGQGFETQYF
TRBD1	TRBJ1-1	many	TRBV15	TGTGCCACCACCTGGGACAGGGTAATTTATAAACGAGGAGCTTTCTTT	CATTWDRVIYKRGAFF
.	TRBJ1-5	.	TRBV12-3/TRBV12-4	TGTGCCAGCAGCCCTAGACCCGGCAATCAGCCCCAGCATTTT	CASSPRPGNQPQHF
.	TRBJ1-1	many	TRBV7-8	TGTGCCAGCACCGGGGGCTCGAACACTGAAGCTTTCTTT	CASTGGSNTEAFF
.	TRBJ1-2	.	TRBV27	TGTGCCAGCAGTTTATCCGCGTCGGAGGGCTACACCTTC	CASSLSASEGYTF
.	TRBJ2-5	.	TRBV5-1	TGCGCCAGCAGCGCGGGACTCTTACAAGAGACCCAGTACTTC	CASSAGLLQETQYF
.	TRBJ1-2	many	TRBV2	TGTGCCAGCAAGGAAGGTTTAGCTAACTATGGCTACACCTTC	CASKEGLANYGYTF
TRBD2	TRBJ2-5	.	TRBV15	TGTGCCACCAGCAGAGTGCTAGCGGGTTCCCAGACCCAGTACTTC	CATSRVLAGSQTQYF
TRBD1	TRBJ2-2	few	TRBV18	TGTGCCAGCTCCCCCCGACAGGGGCCTAACACCGGGGAGCTGTTTTTT	CASSPRQGPNTGELFF
.	TRBJ2-7	many	TRBV27	TGTGCCAGCAGTTTTGGGGGGGCGAAGAGAGAGCAGTACTTC	CASSFGGAKREQYF
TRBD1	TRBJ2-4	few	TRBV5-1	TGCGCCAGCACACAGGGGGTTGGAAACATTCAGTACTTC	CASTQGVGNIQYF
TRBD1	TRBJ2-7	many	TRBV6-2/TRBV6-3	TGTGCCAGCAGCCGGGGACAGTACTACGAGCAGTACTTC	CASSRGQYYEQYF
.	TRBJ2-2	few	TRBV6-1	TGTGCCAGCACCCAGGAAGACAGGACGTTGGCCGGGGAGCTGTTTTTT	CASTQEDRTLAGELFF
TRBD1	TRBJ2-2	few	TRBV20-1	TGCAGTGCTAGCCCACGAGGACAGGGTGCGAACACCGGGGAGCTGTTTTTT	CSASPRGQGANTGELFF
.	TRBJ1-1	many	TRBV28	TGTGCCAGCAGCCCGGGGATGCTGAACACTGAAGCTTTCTTT	CASSPGMLNTEAFF
TRBD1	TRBJ2-5	few	TRBV6-1	TGTGCCAGCACCGGGACCAAGGGACAGGGTATTTCAGAGACCCAGTACTTC	CASTGTKGQGISETQYF
.	TRBJ1-5	many	TRBV12-3/TRBV12-4	TGTGCCAGCAGCCAGAAGGGGCAGTCCAGCAATCGGCCCCAGCATTTT	CASSQKGQSSNRPQHF
TRBD1	TRBJ1-2	many	TRBV11-2	TGTGCCAGCAGCACGGGACAGGGGAGTGGCTACACCTTC	CASSTGQGSGYTF
.	TRBJ2-7	many	TRBV28	TGTGCCAGCAGTTTCCTTGGCCCAGGGGGGGAGCAGTACTTC	CASSFLGPGGEQYF
.	TRBJ2-6	many	TRBV16	TGTGCCAGCAGCCAATCGGGGGGCTCTGGGGCCAACGTCCTGACTTTC	CASSQSGGSGANVLTF